The 3 T cell receptor beta chains below all came from one sample that was sequenced in a study of cytomegalovirus exposure and HLA in healthy donors. PCR employed 60 Vbeta and 13 Jbeta primers. TCRdb's copy holds only in-frame clones and misses some; the assay was immunoSEQ multiplex PCR. The top ten clones hold over 2% of a sample with about 140,000 clones, over 75% of them seen once. The sequenced sample consisted of PBMCs. The origin of the receptors is a man aged 25 to 45 in good health and CMV-seronegative.

The DNA for the CDR3 is TGTGCCAGCAGGCAAACTAGCGGGGGGTACAATGAGCAGTTCTTC. Translated: CASRQTSGGYNEQFF. The rearrangement links TRBV4-2 to TRBJ2-1; 12 nucleotides agree with TRBD2. The V gene's germline CDR1 is LGHNA and CDR2 YNFKEQ. The CDR3 covers 15 residues. The V segment lost 6 bases and the J segment 4 bases; nucleotides outside the gene matches: 4.

The chain couples TRBV5-1 to TRBJ2-3; possible D gene TRBD1, 6 bases. The CDR3 totals 13 residues. Germline CDR1 SGHRS, CDR2 YFSETQ. V lost 4 bases to trimming and J lost 6 bases, with 12 bases between them. The CDR3 reads CASSLRQADTQYF. The CDR3 coding sequence is TGCGCCAGCAGCCTCCGACAGGCCGATACGCAGTATTTT.

For the CDR3, the DNA is TGTGCCAGCAGCTTAAGGTTACGGGCTGAAGCTTTCTTT. Protein: CASSLRLRAEAFF. The chain combines TRBV7-8 with TRBJ1-1; D call uncertain. Germline loops: CDR1 SGHVS, CDR2 FQNEAQ. The germline V and J ends were trimmed by 2 bases and 6 bases, with 10 bases remaining between them. The CDR3 consists of 13 residues. Full variable domain (missing parts from reference TRBV7-8 and TRBJ1-1): GAGVSQSPRYKVAKRGQDVALRCDPISGHVSLFWYQQALGQGPEFLTYFQNEAQLDKSGLPSDRFFAERPEGSVSTLKIQRTQQEDSAVYLCASSLRLRAEAFFGQGTRLTVV.